Presented here are 13 T cell receptor beta chains from one specimen sequenced in a study of cytomegalovirus exposure and HLA in healthy donors. Both 60 Vbeta primers and 13 Jbeta primers went into the PCR. Clones were sequenced by immunoSEQ multiplex PCR, and TCRdb holds only the in-frame ones, with some missing. The data show around 97,000 clones, 60% to 80% seen once. The sample was PBMCs. These receptors were obtained from a man aged 45 to 65 in good health and CMV-seropositive.

Points on this clone: The junction differs from germline at one of its ends, possibly a read error. The chain has TRBV7-3 and TRBJ2-2; D may match TRBD1 or TRBD2 (5 bases each). The germline V gene encodes CDR1 SGHTA and CDR2 FQGTGA. This CDR3 region has 14 residues. The CDR3 here is CASSLTGQTGELFF. For the CDR3, the DNA is TGTGCCAGCAGCCTAACGGGGCAGACCGGGGAGCTGTTTTTT.

The genes are TRBV6-6 and TRBJ2-1, with D perhaps matching TRBD2 (6 bases). CDR1 MNHNY and CDR2 SVGAGI come from the germline V gene (reference sequence). This CDR3 has 14 residues. V dropped 6 bases and J dropped 5 bases, with 14 bases sitting between them. The CDR3 DNA reads as TGTGCCAGCAGCCTAGGACTAACCGACAATGAGCAGTTCTTC. This sequence encodes CASSLGLTDNEQFF.

This chain joins TRBV19 and TRBJ2-1, with unresolved D. This CDR3 has 17 residues. V lost 3 bases, J lost 6 bases, and 21 bases lay in between. Germline values: CDR1 LNHDA, CDR2 SQIVND (reference sequence). Here the CDR3 reads CASSMKVRSYSGNEQFF. In DNA form, the CDR3 reads TGTGCCAGTAGTATGAAGGTTCGGTCCTACTCGGGCAATGAGCAGTTCTTC.

V usage is TRBV11-2 and J usage is TRBJ1-1, with 7 positions matching TRBD1. Germline V gives CDR1 SGHAT, CDR2 FQNNGV. V was pared by 5 bases and J by 1 base, with 7 bases of the junction left unmatched. This CDR3 has 15 amino acids. The CDR3 protein is CASSPRTGPNTEAFF. The CDR3 DNA sequence: TGTGCCAGCAGCCCGCGGACAGGACCGAACACTGAAGCTTTCTTT.

The rearrangement joins TRBV7-9 to TRBJ2-5, with 7 bases identical to TRBD1. Trimming took 5 bases from V and 9 from J; bases not matched to a gene: 12. Per germline, CDR1 SEHNR and CDR2 FQNEAQ (reference sequence). The CDR3 is made up of 14 amino acids. Here the CDR3 DNA reads TGTGCCAGCAGCCGAGGGGACAGTGCTGAGGCCCAGTACTTC. As protein: CASSRGDSAEAQYF.

The chain is built from TRBV27 and TRBJ2-1, with D tentatively TRBD2 (6 bases). V lost 3 bases and J lost 5, with 11 bases in between. The CDR3 extends over 14 amino acids. Germline V gene data show CDR1 as MNHEY and CDR2 as SMNVEV (reference sequence). The CDR3 here is CASSLLTRNNEQFF. The CDR3 nucleotides read TGTGCCAGCAGTTTGTTGACTAGAAACAATGAGCAGTTCTTC.

The gene calls are TRBV19 and TRBJ1-2, with TRBD1 identical over 7 bases. V was clipped by 3 bases and J by 2 bases; unmatched bases: 6. Germline V gene sequence: CDR1 LNHDA, CDR2 SQIVND (reference sequence). The CDR3 has 15 residues. The CDR3, as DNA: TGTGCCAGTAGTATGCGACAGGGTTTAAACTATGGCTACACCTTC. Translated: CASSMRQGLNYGYTF.

The chain is built from TRBV5-6 and TRBJ2-5, with a possible D match to TRBD2 (6 bases). The CDR3 consists of 15 residues. From germline, CDR1 is SGHDT and CDR2 YYEEEE. V dropped 4 bases and J dropped 5 bases, with 18 bases sitting between them. In DNA, the CDR3 is TGTGCCAGCAGCCTCCGACTAGAGGGTTACGAGACCCAGTACTTC. Protein product: CASSLRLEGYETQYF.

A few counts support this clone. The V and J genes are TRBV7-2 and TRBJ1-2, with D uncertain. Trimming shortened V by 5 bases and J by 5 bases, and 15 bases separated the two germline ends. The CDR3 has 14 residues. In germline, CDR1 is SGHTA, CDR2 FQGNSA. The CDR3 loop reads CASSTTAVSYGYTF. The DNA for the CDR3 is TGTGCCAGCAGCACCACAGCCGTCTCATATGGCTACACCTTC.

V gene TRBV9 combines with J gene TRBJ2-1, with TRBD1 as a possible D gene (5 bases). CDR3 length equals 15 residues. Trimming took off 4 bases at V and 7 bases at J, with 18 bases between the two ends. Germline CDR1 is SGDLS and CDR2 is YYNGEE. The CDR3 coding sequence is TGTGCCAGCAGCCCTCACCCCCAGACAGTAAATGAGCAGTTCTTC. Its protein is CASSPHPQTVNEQFF.

The chain has TRBV7-3 and TRBJ1-1; 8 bases agree with TRBD1. Trimming took 3 bases from V and 3 from J; bases not matched to a gene: 3. Germline loops: CDR1 SGHTA, CDR2 FQGTGA. The CDR3 length is 14 residues. In DNA, the CDR3 is TGTGCCAGCAGCTTTACAGGGGGGGACACTGAAGCTTTCTTT. Protein sequence: CASSFTGGDTEAFF.

In its sample, this clone was seen a few times. This chain connects TRBV4-3 to TRBJ2-7; 7 nucleotides line up with TRBD2. The CDR3 contains 14 residues. Germline lookup yields CDR1 LGHNA and CDR2 YSLEER. The V gene end was trimmed by 1 base and the J gene end by 9 bases; junction bases not matched to a gene: 9. CDR3 loop: CASSQGGGGQVQYF. The DNA of the CDR3 is TGCGCCAGCAGCCAAGGGGGGGGAGGGCAGGTGCAGTACTTC.

The chain combines TRBV6-5 with TRBJ1-1, with D tentatively TRBD1 (5 bases). The germline gives CDR1 MNHEY, CDR2 SVGAGI. This CDR3 is 13 amino acids long. With 2 bases removed from V and 3 bases from J, the gap between germline ends came to 7 bases. The CDR3 spells CASSYRGDTEAFF. CDR3 sequence (DNA): TGTGCCAGCAGTTACCGGGGGGACACTGAAGCTTTCTTT.